Following are 12 T cell receptor beta chains from one sample sequenced in a study of graft-versus-host responses after intestinal transplantation. The assay was immunoSEQ multiplex PCR, and TCRdb's table has in-frame clones only and misses some. The sample lists about 100,000 clones, about 90% occurring once. What these receptors recognize is not known. Source: unstimulated CD4+ T cells sorted from spleen or lymph node cells, taken before transplant. These TCRs come from a human donor who was the organ donor for an intestinal transplant.

The count of this clone is one. This chain connects TRBV30 to TRBJ2-1, with 7 bases lining up with TRBD2. The V gene end was trimmed by 2 bases and the J gene end by 3 bases; junction bases not matched to a gene: 4. CDR1 and CDR2 from the germline V gene are GTSNPN and SVGIG (reference sequence). The CDR3 runs to 14 residues. Written as DNA, the CDR3 is TGTGCCTGGAGTATAAAGCGGGGCTACAATGAGCAGTTCTTC. This codes for CAWSIKRGYNEQFF.

The chain couples TRBV5-5 to TRBJ1-3; D is unresolved. Trimming pared 0 bases from V and 2 bases from J, leaving 9 bases between. Germline values: CDR1 SGHKS, CDR2 YYEKEE (reference sequence). This CDR3 is built from 15 residues. Here the CDR3 DNA reads TGTGCCAGCAGCTTGGGGTCCCCCGCTGGAAACACCATATATTTT. Protein sequence: CASSLGSPAGNTIYF.

This sequence joins TRBV28 and TRBJ2-5; D gene ambiguous. This CDR3 comprises 13 residues. Trimming shortened V by 7 bases and J by 3 bases, and 12 bases separated the two germline ends. Germline V lookup: CDR1 MDHEN, CDR2 SYDVKM. The CDR3 is CASTEAGKETQYF. The CDR3 DNA is TGTGCCAGCACCGAGGCAGGAAAAGAGACCCAGTACTTC.

The chain uses TRBV2 and TRBJ1-1, with 8 bases fitting TRBD1. The V gene's germline CDR1 is SNHLY and CDR2 FYNNEI. The CDR3 is made up of 15 amino acids. J was trimmed by 11 bases and V by 8 bases; bases with no gene match: 19. CDR3 nucleotides: TGTGCCAGCTCATCGCGTCCGGGACAGGACCTTGGGGCTTTCTTT. Translating it yields CASSSRPGQDLGAFF.

This chain joins TRBV11-2 and TRBJ1-1; D not certain. V was shortened by 3 bases and J by 1 base, with 6 bases between the two germline ends. Per the germline V gene, CDR1 is SGHAT and CDR2 is FQNNGV. The CDR3 sequence is 13 residues long. The CDR3 DNA is TGTGCCAGCAGCTTTCGGCCGAACACTGAAGCTTTCTTT. This gives the protein CASSFRPNTEAFF. Supplemented by reference TRBV11-2 and TRBJ1-1, the full variable domain reads EAGVAQSPRYKIIEKRQSVAFWCNPISGHATLYWYQQILGQGPKLLIQFQNNGVVDDSQLPKDRFSAERLKGVDSTLKIQPAKLEDSAVYLCASSFRPNTEAFFGQGTRLTVV.

V is TRBV15 and J is TRBJ1-6; D is uncertain. V lost 1 base and J lost 2, with 6 bases in between. The CDR3 covers 15 residues. The germline CDR1 and CDR2 sequences are LNHNV and YYDKDF (reference sequence). The CDR3 coding sequence is TGTGCCACCAGCAGAGCTGGGGCCTATAATTCACCCCTCCACTTT. This encodes CATSRAGAYNSPLHF.

The genes are TRBV4-1 and TRBJ1-1; D ambiguous. CDR3 length equals 11 residues. Trimming cost V 6 bases and J 6 bases, with 8 bases left between them. Germline-derived CDR1 and CDR2 are MGHRA and YSYEKL. CDR3 in amino acids: CASRSGPEAFF. CDR3 nucleotide sequence: TGCGCCAGCAGGTCAGGTCCTGAAGCTTTCTTT.

The chain has TRBV28 and TRBJ2-3; TRBD2 is a possible D gene (5 bases). In germline, CDR1 is MDHEN, CDR2 SYDVKM. The CDR3 runs to 13 residues. The V gene lost 3 bases and the J gene lost 3 bases, with 7 bases spanning the gap. CDR3 sequence reads: CASSLSGTDTQYF. The CDR3 DNA is TGTGCCAGCAGTTTGTCGGGGACAGATACGCAGTATTTT.

V and J are TRBV7-6 and TRBJ2-7, with D possibly called TRBD1 or TRBD2 (5 bases each). Trimming removed 5 bases at V and 3 bases at J, with 17 bases between. CDR1 is SGHVS and CDR2 is FNYEAQ in the germline V gene. The CDR3 spans 15 residues. CDR3 bases: TGTGCCAGCAGCCACAGTCCGGGGCCAAACTACGAGCAGTACTTC. Protein product: CASSHSPGPNYEQYF.

J is TRBJ1-1 and V is TRBV7-9; D perhaps matches TRBD1 (6 bases). From germline, CDR1 is SEHNR and CDR2 FQNEAQ (reference sequence). CDR3 size: 17 residues. The V gene lost 2 bases and the J gene lost 1 base, with 17 bases spanning the gap. The CDR3 bases are TGTGCCAGCAGCTTACGAGACCTGTCCAGGGGGAACACTGAAGCTTTCTTT. This encodes CASSLRDLSRGNTEAFF.

This chain connects TRBV4-1 to TRBJ2-3; the match to TRBD2 covers 14 bases. This CDR3 region has 19 residues. J gave up 6 bases and V 0 bases, and 11 bases lay outside the gene matches. Per germline, CDR1 MGHRA and CDR2 YSYEKL. This CDR3 is CASSQEGLAGAQGFDTQYF. CDR3 DNA sequence: TGCGCCAGCAGCCAAGAGGGACTAGCGGGGGCCCAAGGGTTTGATACGCAGTATTTT.

The chain links TRBV5-1 to TRBJ2-2, with 12 bases identical to TRBD2. This CDR3 region has 17 residues. CDR1 is SGHRS, CDR2 YFSETQ, per germline. J lost 5 bases, V lost 4 bases, and 9 bases had no gene match. CDR3 in amino acids: CASSTGLAGPQTGELFF. The DNA for the CDR3 is TGCGCCAGCAGCACCGGACTAGCGGGGCCCCAAACCGGGGAGCTGTTTTTT.